Sequencing of this TCR beta chain was carried out in a study of blood T cell repertoires in COVID-19. In the original analysis: Amplifying reference gene primers gave estimates of nucleated cell counts. Measured with immunoSEQ multiplex PCR; TCRdb has only the in-frame clones, and not every one. Clone size and the V and J calls come from that table; the DNA yielded D and trimming. The repertoire holds approximately 290,000 clones, 84% seen once, with more than 15% in the top ten. Patients of the Seattle cohort, enrolled during active infection, were followed longitudinally. As for this clone: Different DNA sequences within this sample yield the same CDR3.

The CDR3 extends over 13 amino acids. V trimming: 5 bases; J trimming: 0 bases; junction bases outside the gene matches: 1. The V and J genes are TRBV12-3 or TRBV12-4 and TRBJ2-7; 7 bases align to TRBD1. The TCR comes from a person aged 65 to 85 with COVID-19, enrolled during active disease. Source material: peripheral blood. CDR3 sequence reads: CASSRDSSYEQYF. For the CDR3, the DNA is TGTGCCAGCAGTCGGGACAGCTCCTACGAGCAGTACTTC.